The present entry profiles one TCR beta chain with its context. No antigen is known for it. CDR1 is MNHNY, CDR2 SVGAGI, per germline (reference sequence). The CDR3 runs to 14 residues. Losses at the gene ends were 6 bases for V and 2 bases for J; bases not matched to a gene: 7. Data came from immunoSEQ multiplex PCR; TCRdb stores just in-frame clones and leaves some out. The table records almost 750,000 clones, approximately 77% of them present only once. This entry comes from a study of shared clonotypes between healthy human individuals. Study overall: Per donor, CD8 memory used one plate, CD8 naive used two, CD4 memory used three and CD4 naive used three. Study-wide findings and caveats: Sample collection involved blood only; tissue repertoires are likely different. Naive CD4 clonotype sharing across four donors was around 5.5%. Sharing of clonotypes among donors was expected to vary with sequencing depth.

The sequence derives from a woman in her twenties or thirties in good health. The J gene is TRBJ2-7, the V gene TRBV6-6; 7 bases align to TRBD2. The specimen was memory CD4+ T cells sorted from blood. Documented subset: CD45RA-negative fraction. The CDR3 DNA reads TGTGCCAGCAGGGGGGGGACCCAACCCTACGAGCAGTACTTC. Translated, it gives CASRGGTQPYEQYF.